This TCR beta chain came from a study of T cells after yellow fever vaccination. Findings and caveats of the study: The CD4 and CD8 compartments had a small share of their clonotypes in common. Weaker in magnitude, the secondary response showed a faster peak on day 5 versus 15. Most primary-vaccination clones reappeared after the booster (about 96% CD4, more than 70% CD8).

This clonotype has only a few counts. What it binds is unknown. The germline gives CDR1 SGHTA, CDR2 FQGNSA. Losses at the gene ends were 5 bases for V and 6 bases for J; bases not matched to a gene: 10. The CDR3 covers 16 residues. Template switching with 5'RACE generated the TCR cDNA and added a universal primer site and UMIs. TCRdb re-called the 5' RACE reads with MiXCR, one entry per CDR3 protein. The sample carries hundreds of thousands of distinct CDR3 sequences, approximately 8% recorded once. The sequences come from PBMCs, collected about 41 days after the first yellow fever vaccination. The source is a man between 18 and 29 years old who received the YFV17D yellow fever vaccine. This chain connects TRBV7-2 to TRBJ2-1; 10 nucleotides agree with TRBD2. DNA for the CDR3: TGTGCCAGCAGCATGCCGGCGGGACTAGCGACCAATGAGCAGTTCTTC. This sequence encodes CASSMPAGLATNEQFF.